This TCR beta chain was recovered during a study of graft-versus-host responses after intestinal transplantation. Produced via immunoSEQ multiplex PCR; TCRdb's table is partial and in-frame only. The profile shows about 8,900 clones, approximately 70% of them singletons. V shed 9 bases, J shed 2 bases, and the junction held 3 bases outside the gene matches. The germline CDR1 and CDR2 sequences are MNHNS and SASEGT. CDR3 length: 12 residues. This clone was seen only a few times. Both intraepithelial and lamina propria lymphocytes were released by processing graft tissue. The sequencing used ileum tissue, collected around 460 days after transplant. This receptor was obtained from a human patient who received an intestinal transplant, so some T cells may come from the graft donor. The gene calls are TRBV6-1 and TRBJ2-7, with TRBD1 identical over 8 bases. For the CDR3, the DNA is TGTGCCAGTCGGGACAGGACCTACGAGCAGTACTTC. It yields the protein CASRDRTYEQYF.